Listed below are T cell receptor beta chains from one sample, sequenced in a study of blood T cell repertoires in COVID-19. The method was immunoSEQ multiplex PCR; TCRdb's version includes in-frame clones alone and lacks a portion of them. In the table there are about 280,000 clones, approximately 81% of which are singletons. Sequenced material: PBMCs or T cells enriched from blood (not recorded which). The receptor source for this set is a woman aged 45-65 years who had recovered from COVID-19. CDR3s include the opening cysteine and the closing phenylalanine or tryptophan. Fields, in order: clone size, J gene, V gene, CDR3 protein. Not every row has a clone size; where given, it reads once, few, many or a size class.

. | TRBJ2-7 | TRBV5-6 | CASSFRGQGLNEQYF
few | TRBJ1-2 | TRBV3-1/TRBV3-2 | CASSRGQYTGYTF
once | TRBJ2-2 | TRBV5-5 | CASSFRVRSAGELFF
few | TRBJ1-1 | TRBV4-3 | CASSHPQGSEAFF
. | TRBJ2-1 | TRBV4-1 | CASSTGLAGRYNEQFF
. | TRBJ2-5 | TRBV5-1 | CASSPQGETQYF
. | TRBJ2-5 | TRBV3-1/TRBV3-2 | CASSQEVQLETQYF
. | TRBJ2-7 | TRBV5-1 | CASSLDRVAWWDPYEQYF
. | TRBJ1-3 | TRBV29-1 | CSVGTGRNTIYF
. | TRBJ1-6 | TRBV25-1 | CASSVLAGGGSPLHF
. | TRBJ2-5 | TRBV18 | CASSPWQGQQETQYF
. | TRBJ1-2 | TRBV18 | CASSPETGSYYGYTF
. | TRBJ1-2 | TRBV18 | CASSPQAGVEGYTF
. | TRBJ1-5 | TRBV3-1/TRBV3-2 | CASSTGYSNQPQHF
many | TRBJ1-5 | TRBV7-9 | CASSLGGYSNQPQHF